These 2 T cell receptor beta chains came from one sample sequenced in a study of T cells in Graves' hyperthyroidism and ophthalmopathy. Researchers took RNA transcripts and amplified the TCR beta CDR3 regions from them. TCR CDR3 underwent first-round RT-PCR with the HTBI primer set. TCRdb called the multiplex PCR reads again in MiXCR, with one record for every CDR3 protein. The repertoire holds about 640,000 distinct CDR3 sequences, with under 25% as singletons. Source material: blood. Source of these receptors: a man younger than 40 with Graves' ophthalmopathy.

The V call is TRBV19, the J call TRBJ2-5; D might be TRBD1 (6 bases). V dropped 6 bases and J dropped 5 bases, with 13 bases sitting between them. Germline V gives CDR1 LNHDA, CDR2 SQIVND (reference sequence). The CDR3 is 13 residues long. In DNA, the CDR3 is TGTGCCAGTAGAGCAGGGGCCCGGGAGACCCAGTACTTC. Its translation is CASRAGARETQYF.

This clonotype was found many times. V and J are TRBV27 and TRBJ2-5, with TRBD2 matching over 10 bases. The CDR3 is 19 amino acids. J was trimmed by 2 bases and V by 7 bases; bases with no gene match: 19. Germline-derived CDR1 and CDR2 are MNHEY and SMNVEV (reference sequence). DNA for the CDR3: TGTGCCAGCATTTATTGGGGGATTAGCGGGAGGAACCAGCAAGAGACCCAGTACTTC. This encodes CASIYWGISGRNQQETQYF.